One sample yielded the 31 T cell receptor beta chains listed below, sequenced in a study of blood T cells in healthy people across ages. A second PCR of roughly 7 to 11 cycles used a sample-barcoded 5' primer and a J-beta primer mix. TCRdb recomputed calls from the 5' RACE reads with MiXCR, one row per CDR3 protein. The table has 1.6 million or so distinct CDR3 sequences, 34% seen once. Material for sequencing was blood. These receptor sequences come from a woman in her 30s in good health.

This clonotype turned up a few times. V usage is TRBV5-1 and J usage is TRBJ1-1; no clear D gene. Germline V gene lookup returns CDR1 SGHRS and CDR2 YFSETQ. The V and J ends lost 4 bases and 2 bases respectively, with 21 bases between them. The length of the CDR3 is 17 residues. As DNA, the CDR3 is TGCGCCAGCAGCCCGCCTTATTTGACGGGCACTAACACTGAAGCTTTCTTT. This codes for CASSPPYLTGTNTEAFF.

The chain links TRBV4-1 to TRBJ1-2, with 8 bases that match TRBD1. Germline values: CDR1 MGHRA, CDR2 YSYEKL. This CDR3 contains 14 residues. The J segment lost 6 bases and the V segment lost 4 bases, leaving 7 bases of the junction unmatched. The CDR3, as DNA: TGCGCCAGCAGCCTTGTCACACAGGGGGATGGCTACACCTTC. Protein product: CASSLVTQGDGYTF.

Notes on this clonotype: This could be a read error, since a much larger clone is one nucleotide away. V is TRBV29-1 and J is TRBJ2-1, with 9 bases aligning to TRBD1. CDR3 size: 14 residues. CDR1 is SQVTM and CDR2 is ANQGSEA in the germline V gene. The CDR3 coding sequence is TGCAGCGTTGATTTAAGGACAGGGGACAATGGGCAGTTCTTC. Protein: CSVDLRTGDNGQFF.

This chain joins TRBV3-1 and TRBJ2-5; 12 bases are shared with TRBD2. CDR1 is LGHDT and CDR2 is YNNKEL in the germline V gene (reference sequence). The CDR3 loop spans 16 amino acids. V lost 4 bases to trimming and J lost 5 bases; unmatched junction nucleotides: 8. The CDR3 here is CASSPSLAGGSETQYF. Here the CDR3 DNA reads TGTGCCAGCAGCCCTTCCCTAGCGGGAGGGAGCGAGACCCAGTACTTC.

In regard to this clonotype: Germline and junction disagree at one end, which may indicate a read error. The V call is TRBV3-1, the J call TRBJ2-7; possible D gene TRBD1, 6 bases. The CDR3 has 12 residues. Germline V gives CDR1 LGHDT, CDR2 YNNKEL (reference sequence). The CDR3 sequence: CAGSPQGYEQYF. DNA of the CDR3: TGTGCCGGCAGCCCACAGGGCTACGAGCAGTACTTC.

This clonotype was observed many times. J is TRBJ1-2 and V is TRBV4-1; 9 nucleotides align to TRBD1. The germline CDR1 and CDR2 sequences are MGHRA and YSYEKL. The CDR3 spans 15 residues. Unmatched junction bases numbered 2, after V lost 1 base and J lost 2 bases. The CDR3 is CASSQGQGGNYGYTF. The CDR3 nucleotides are TGCGCCAGCAGCCAAGGACAGGGGGGAAACTATGGCTACACCTTC.

Concerning this clonotype: One end of the junction is discordant with germline, which a read error may explain. This chain's CDR3 is CASSLREDGTGSGTNVLTF. Written as DNA, the CDR3 is TGTGCCAGCAGCTTGAGGGAGGACGGCACAGGCTCTGGGACCAACGTCCTGACTTTC. The chain links TRBV7-8 to TRBJ2-6; possibly TRBD2 for D (6 bases). Germline V gene sequence: CDR1 SGHVS, CDR2 FQNEAQ. This CDR3 contains 19 residues.

The table lists this clonotype with a few counts. The chain links TRBV3-1 to TRBJ1-2; D might be TRBD1 (6 bases). Trimming left V 3 bases short and J 7 bases short, with 12 bases between. Germline CDR1 reads LGHDT; CDR2 reads YNNKEL (reference sequence). This CDR3 has 13 residues. The CDR3 DNA is TGTGCCAGCAGCCAGATCGGACAGATTGGCTACACCTTC. Translated: CASSQIGQIGYTF.

This rearrangement joins TRBV28 to TRBJ2-4; D gene ambiguous. In germline, CDR1 is MDHEN, CDR2 SYDVKM. V lost 7 bases and J 1 base, leaving 14 bases between the germline ends. This CDR3 is built from 15 residues. The CDR3, as DNA: TGTGCCAGCAATGGCCTCATGACCGCCAAAAACATTCAGTACTTC. Its translation is CASNGLMTAKNIQYF.

About this clonotype: At one boundary the junction diverges from the germline segment, which might be a read error. The chain carries TRBV3-1 and TRBJ2-1; TRBD2 matches 12 bases. This CDR3 is 17 amino acids long. From germline, CDR1 is LGHDT and CDR2 YNNKEL (reference sequence). As DNA, the CDR3 is TGTGCCTGCAGCCTCACTAGCGGGGGGACCCCATACAATGAGCAGTTCTTC. It yields the protein CACSLTSGGTPYNEQFF.

This clonotype showed up many times. CDR3 DNA: TGTGCCAGCAGTGAAGGGCAGGGTGTGAAGCATGAGACCCAGTACTTC. Protein: CASSEGQGVKHETQYF. The rearrangement joins TRBV6-1 to TRBJ2-5, with D maybe TRBD1 (5 bases). Germline CDR1 and CDR2: MNHNS and SASEGT. Trimming removed 1 base at V and 5 bases at J, with 17 bases between. This CDR3 comprises 16 residues.

This clonotype has only one observation. The DNA for the CDR3 is TGTGCCAGCAGCCCACGGACTAGCGGGGTAAAGACCCAGTACTTC. Translation: CASSPRTSGVKTQYF. The genes are TRBV5-6 and TRBJ2-5; 12 positions agree with TRBD2. CDR3 length: 15 amino acids. Unmatched junction bases numbered 7, after V lost 4 bases and J lost 6 bases. Germline V lookup: CDR1 SGHDT, CDR2 YYEEEE.

This clonotype was observed once. V gene TRBV2 combines with J gene TRBJ2-3, with D perhaps matching TRBD1 or TRBD2 (5 bases each). The CDR3 has 15 residues. Trimming cost V 10 bases and J 6 bases, with 23 bases left between them. Germline CDR1 is SNHLY and CDR2 is FYNNEI. CDR3 coding DNA: TGTGCCACTGAACTGCTTACGGGGCCCAGGGATACGCAGTATTTT. Translation gives CATELLTGPRDTQYF.

This clonotype was seen at least ten times. This sequence joins TRBV5-1 and TRBJ2-1; D ambiguous. Germline V gene data show CDR1 as SGHRS and CDR2 as YFSETQ. The CDR3 is 14 amino acids. V gave up 0 bases and J gave up 4 bases, with 8 bases separating them. This chain's CDR3 is CASSLVSAYNEQFF. The CDR3 region has the DNA TGCGCCAGCAGCTTGGTGTCGGCTTACAATGAGCAGTTCTTC.

This clonotype has more than one count but fewer than ten. The rearrangement joins TRBV12-3 or TRBV12-4 to TRBJ1-4; 11 nucleotides agree with TRBD1. The J segment lost 13 bases and the V segment lost 8 bases, leaving 15 bases of the junction unmatched. This CDR3 contains 15 residues. The CDR3 spells CASQRYGTGGLRLFF. In DNA, the CDR3 is TGTGCCAGCCAACGTTACGGGACAGGGGGGTTGAGACTGTTTTTT.

Many counts were recorded for this clonotype. The chain uses TRBV20-1 and TRBJ2-7, with D possibly being TRBD1 (5 bases). Germline V CDR1 and CDR2: DFQATT, SNEGSKA (reference sequence). V lost 7 bases and J 1 base, leaving 11 bases between the germline ends. CDR3 size: 12 residues. CDR3 amino acids: CSGVSGSYEQYF. The CDR3 DNA is TGCAGTGGCGTGTCAGGGTCCTACGAGCAGTACTTC.

The gene calls are TRBV4-2 and TRBJ2-3; 7 nucleotides align to TRBD2. V dropped 5 bases and J dropped 0; count of bases not matched to a gene: 14. This CDR3 contains 18 residues. Germline lookup yields CDR1 LGHNA and CDR2 YNFKEQ. Here the CDR3 reads CASSSKVGGGLSTDTQYF. The CDR3, as DNA: TGTGCCAGCAGCTCAAAAGTTGGGGGGGGTTTGAGCACAGATACGCAGTATTTT.

This clonotype was seen only a few times. The CDR3 spells CASSPGGGQGGTYEQYF. CDR3 sequence (DNA): TGTGCCAGCAGCCCGGGCGGGGGGCAGGGGGGTACCTACGAGCAGTACTTC. This chain links TRBV27 with TRBJ2-7; a possible D gene is TRBD2 (8 bases). CDR1 MNHEY and CDR2 SMNVEV come from the germline V gene (reference sequence). The CDR3 spans 17 residues. V was pared by 6 bases and J by 2 bases, with 23 bases between.

The gene calls are TRBV20-1 and TRBJ2-1; D is perhaps TRBD2 (5 bases). The V and J ends lost 0 bases and 5 bases respectively, with 8 bases between them. Germline-derived CDR1 and CDR2 are DFQATT and SNEGSKA (reference sequence). The CDR3 sequence is 13 residues long. The CDR3 DNA reads TGCAGTGCTAGAGATCCAGCGGACAATGAGCAGTTCTTC. It encodes CSARDPADNEQFF.

There are a few counts of this clonotype. The genes are TRBV5-1 and TRBJ1-2; D not resolved. V shed 0 bases and J shed 3 bases, with 9 bases lying between them. There are 14 residues in the CDR3. Per germline, CDR1 SGHRS and CDR2 YFSETQ. In DNA, the CDR3 is TGCGCCAGCAGCTTGGGGCCCCCTGACTATGGCTACACCTTC. It codes for CASSLGPPDYGYTF.

The sample holds a few counts of this clonotype. The chain combines TRBV3-1 with TRBJ2-5, with 9 bases matching TRBD2. The CDR3 is 16 amino acids. Trimming took 0 bases from V and 4 from J; bases not matched to a gene: 6. Germline values: CDR1 LGHDT, CDR2 YNNKEL (reference sequence). In DNA form, the CDR3 reads TGTGCCAGCAGCCAAGAGTATAGCGGGAGATTAGAGACCCAGTACTTC. It codes for CASSQEYSGRLETQYF.

Note on this clonotype: This may stem from a read error, because a much larger clone lies one nucleotide away. V and J are TRBV25-1 and TRBJ1-1; D is unclear. V dropped 5 bases and J dropped 4 bases, with 8 bases sitting between them. CDR3 size: 12 residues. Germline CDR1 reads MGHDK; CDR2 reads SYGVNS. The CDR3: CASSRATTEAFF. The DNA of the CDR3 is TGTGCCAGCAGTAGGGCGACCACTGAAGCTTTCTTT.

V is TRBV20-1 and J is TRBJ1-2; possibly TRBD1 for D (5 bases). The CDR3 has 15 residues. V was trimmed by 5 bases and J by 5 bases, leaving 21 bases between them. Germline CDR1 reads DFQATT; CDR2 reads SNEGSKA (reference sequence). CDR3 amino acids: CSAVPGGGTSYGYTF. The CDR3 bases are TGCAGTGCTGTACCCGGGGGAGGGACTTCATATGGCTACACCTTC.

About this clonotype: Germline and junction disagree at one end, which may indicate a read error. The chain recombines TRBV7-2 with TRBJ2-7; D not resolved. Germline V gene data show CDR1 as SGHTA and CDR2 as FQGNSA. This CDR3 spans 13 amino acids. DNA for the CDR3: TGTGCCGGCAGCTTACTTCTGGGCCACGAGCAGTACTTC. Protein product: CAGSLLLGHEQYF.

In this sample, this clonotype turned up many times. This sequence joins TRBV3-1 and TRBJ2-7; D is possibly TRBD2 (6 bases). The V end lost 3 bases, the J end lost 2 bases, and 11 bases lay between the germline ends. CDR1 is LGHDT and CDR2 is YNNKEL in the germline V gene (reference sequence). This CDR3 is 14 amino acids long. The CDR3 region is CASSQGGETYEQYF. The CDR3 nucleotides read TGTGCCAGCAGCCAGGGGGGAGAGACCTACGAGCAGTACTTC.

This clonotype came up once. The chain combines TRBV27 with TRBJ2-1; D is ambiguous. The CDR3 spans 14 residues. The ends were cut back, 3 bases at V and 6 bases at J, with 12 bases in the middle. The germline CDR1 and CDR2 sequences are MNHEY and SMNVEV (reference sequence). The CDR3 bases are TGTGCCAGCAGTTTCCTCGGAGTGAGCAATGAGCAGTTCTTC. As protein: CASSFLGVSNEQFF.

At least ten counts were recorded for this clonotype. CDR3: CASSVAGGADTQYF. The CDR3 DNA sequence: TGTGCCAGCAGCGTAGCCGGGGGGGCGGATACGCAGTATTTT. The chain joins TRBV9 to TRBJ2-3; 8 bases map to TRBD2. Germline assignment: CDR1 SGDLS and CDR2 YYNGEE. The CDR3 sequence is 14 residues long. After removal of 0 bases from V and 6 bases from J, the junction contained 3 bases not matched to a gene. Full variable domain (remainder filled in from reference TRBV9 and TRBJ2-3): DSGVTQTPKHLITATGQRVTLRCSPRSGDLSVYWYQQSLDQGLQFLIQYYNGEERAKGNILERFSAQQFPDLHSELNLSSLELGDSALYFCASSVAGGADTQYFGPGTRLTVL.

This clonotype turned up a few times. The chain combines TRBV12-3 or TRBV12-4 with TRBJ1-1; a possible D gene is TRBD1 (6 bases). The V end was cut by 6 bases, the J end by 6 bases, with 17 bases between. The CDR3 covers 14 residues. The DNA of the CDR3 is TGTGCCAGCAGATTCGCTGGGGGGCCGGCTGAAGCTTTCTTT. This sequence encodes CASRFAGGPAEAFF.

To note about this clonotype: One junction end does not reproduce the germline sequence, and a read error may be involved. The chain combines TRBV5-1 with TRBJ2-5, with TRBD1 as a possible D gene (6 bases). The germline CDR1 and CDR2 sequences are SGHRS and YFSETQ. The CDR3 runs to 15 residues. The CDR3 sequence: CVSSLIGDIQETQYF. CDR3 DNA sequence: TGCGTCAGCAGCTTGATAGGGGACATCCAAGAGACCCAGTACTTC. Combining the CDR3 with reference TRBV5-1 and TRBJ2-5 gives the whole variable domain KAGVTQTPRYLIKTRGQQVTLSCSPISGHRSVSWYQQTPGQGLQFLFEYFSETQRNKGNFPGRFSGRQFSNSRSEMNVSTLELGDSALYLCVSSLIGDIQETQYFGPGTRLLVL.

V usage is TRBV19 and J usage is TRBJ2-1, with 9 bases fitting TRBD1. Per the germline V gene, CDR1 is LNHDA and CDR2 is SQIVND (reference sequence). The length of the CDR3 is 14 residues. Trimming took 4 bases from V and 9 from J; bases not matched to a gene: 7. The CDR3 sequence: CASSKGQGRGEQFF. The CDR3 DNA is TGTGCCAGTAGTAAGGGACAGGGAAGGGGTGAGCAGTTCTTC.

This clonotype appeared a single time. Here the CDR3 DNA reads TGTGCCAGCAGCTTGGCTAGCGGGAGTTTCAACGAGCAGTACTTC. Translated, it gives CASSLASGSFNEQYF. This chain links TRBV11-2 with TRBJ2-7; TRBD2 matches 10 bases. Germline lookup yields CDR1 SGHAT and CDR2 FQNNGV. V gave up 3 bases and J gave up 5 bases; unmatched junction bases: 7. This CDR3 contains 15 residues.